A single sample gave rise to the 30 T cell receptor beta chains below, sequenced in a study of cytomegalovirus exposure and HLA in healthy donors. The PCR had 60 Vbeta and 13 Jbeta primers. TCRdb's copy holds only in-frame clones and misses some; the assay was immunoSEQ multiplex PCR. There are around 95,000 clones in the sample; over 80% occur only once, and roughly 3.5% lies in the top ten. Sequenced: PBMCs. All receptors come from a female donor in good health and CMV-seropositive.

This clone was observed a single time. The J gene is TRBJ2-7, the V gene TRBV7-2, with 13 bases aligning to TRBD2. From germline, CDR1 is SGHTA and CDR2 FQGNSA. V gave up 5 bases and J gave up 3 bases; unmatched junction bases: 7. The CDR3 loop spans 16 amino acids. This CDR3 reads CASSPGTSGVLYEQYF. CDR3 DNA: TGTGCCAGCAGCCCCGGGACTAGCGGGGTTCTCTACGAGCAGTACTTC.

This chain links TRBV27 with TRBJ2-7; TRBD2 is a possible D gene (5 bases). The germline V and J ends were trimmed by 3 bases and 1 base, with 7 bases remaining between them. CDR3 length: 13 residues. Germline V CDR1 and CDR2: MNHEY, SMNVEV (reference sequence). The CDR3 DNA is TGTGCCAGCAGTTTTCGGGGATCCTACGAGCAGTACTTC. Residues: CASSFRGSYEQYF.

J is TRBJ1-4 and V is TRBV19, with D hard to call. The germline CDR1 and CDR2 sequences are LNHDA and SQIVND (reference sequence). The CDR3 length is 16 residues. V was pared by 7 bases and J by 0 bases, with 15 bases between. The CDR3 sequence is CASNRRAAATNEKLFF. DNA for the CDR3: TGTGCCAGTAACAGACGTGCAGCTGCAACTAATGAAAAACTGTTTTTT.

The chain couples TRBV27 to TRBJ2-7; TRBD2 matches 12 bases. Germline V gene data show CDR1 as MNHEY and CDR2 as SMNVEV (reference sequence). The V segment lost 5 bases and the J segment 2 bases; nucleotides outside the gene matches: 4. This CDR3 spans 15 amino acids. The CDR3 DNA reads as TGTGCCAGCAGTCCAAGGACTAGCGGGACCTACGAGCAGTACTTC. Protein: CASSPRTSGTYEQYF.

The V and J genes are TRBV2 and TRBJ2-7; possibly TRBD1 for D (5 bases). Looked up from germline, CDR1 is SNHLY and CDR2 is FYNNEI. V was trimmed by 3 bases and J by 2 bases, leaving 11 bases between them. This CDR3 contains 14 residues. This CDR3 reads CASSDTGPTYEQYF. DNA of the CDR3: TGTGCCAGCAGTGACACAGGTCCGACCTACGAGCAGTACTTC.

In its sample, this clone was seen once. V is TRBV5-1 and J is TRBJ1-1; D gene ambiguous. Deletions cut 0 bases from V and 0 bases from J, with 12 bases between. Per germline, CDR1 SGHRS and CDR2 YFSETQ. The CDR3 runs to 16 residues. This CDR3 is CASSLEGVRLNTEAFF. The CDR3 nucleotides read TGCGCCAGCAGCTTGGAGGGAGTCAGGTTGAACACTGAAGCTTTCTTT.

V usage is TRBV5-4 and J usage is TRBJ2-1; possibly TRBD2 for D (5 bases). CDR1 and CDR2 (germline): SGHNT, YYREEE (reference sequence). Trimming took 0 bases from V and 2 from J, leaving 9 bases between them. CDR3 length: 15 amino acids. The CDR3 is CASSLDSGPYNEQFF. The CDR3 DNA sequence: TGTGCCAGCAGCTTGGACAGCGGACCCTACAATGAGCAGTTCTTC.

The chain couples TRBV4-2 to TRBJ2-3; D may be TRBD2 (5 bases). CDR1 and CDR2 from the germline V gene are LGHNA and YNFKEQ. The CDR3 is 14 amino acids. V gave up 4 bases and J gave up 5 bases, with 13 bases separating them. In nucleotides, the CDR3 is TGTGCCAGCAGCCGAGGACCTGAGGGAGATACGCAGTATTTT. It codes for CASSRGPEGDTQYF.

The chain carries TRBV5-1 and TRBJ1-2; D possibly corresponds to TRBD1 (5 bases). V was pared by 5 bases and J by 5 bases, with 16 bases between. The CDR3 consists of 14 residues. Germline CDR1 SGHRS, CDR2 YFSETQ. The CDR3 protein is CASRGQAAGYGYTF. Here the CDR3 DNA reads TGCGCCAGCAGGGGGCAGGCGGCGGGGTATGGCTACACCTTC.

The chain carries TRBV28 and TRBJ2-3; 7 nucleotides agree with TRBD1. In germline, CDR1 is MDHEN, CDR2 SYDVKM. The CDR3 extends over 14 amino acids. V gave up 3 bases and J gave up 1 base; unmatched junction bases: 1. In nucleotides, the CDR3 is TGTGCCAGCAGTTTCGGGACAGGCACAGATACGCAGTATTTT. This sequence encodes CASSFGTGTDTQYF.

This rearrangement joins TRBV5-1 to TRBJ2-3; D gene ambiguous. CDR1 SGHRS and CDR2 YFSETQ come from the germline V gene. The CDR3 consists of 16 residues. Trimming cost V 4 bases and J 2 bases, with 17 bases left between them. As DNA, the CDR3 is TGCGCCAGCAGCAGCCCTATTGTCGGGTTCACAGATACGCAGTATTTT. Translation gives CASSSPIVGFTDTQYF.

J is TRBJ1-2 and V is TRBV29-1; tentatively, D is TRBD1 (5 bases). Trimming took 1 base from V and 5 from J, leaving 14 bases between them. The germline V gene encodes CDR1 SQVTM and CDR2 ANQGSEA. The length of the CDR3 is 14 residues. The CDR3 DNA is TGCAGCGTTGAAGTGGACAAGGGAAGATATGGCTACACCTTC. Protein sequence: CSVEVDKGRYGYTF.

The rearrangement joins TRBV27 to TRBJ2-1; 7 bases are a match to TRBD2. The germline V gene has CDR1 MNHEY and CDR2 SMNVEV (reference sequence). The CDR3 has 14 residues. After removal of 3 bases from V and 8 bases from J, the junction contained 7 bases not matched to a gene. The CDR3 region is CASSLWRESDEQFF. DNA of the CDR3: TGTGCCAGCAGTTTGTGGCGGGAGTCCGATGAGCAGTTCTTC.

This clone was counted only a few times. The genes are TRBV7-9 and TRBJ1-1; D might be TRBD1 (6 bases). The CDR3 loop spans 13 amino acids. Trimming removed 9 bases at V and 1 base at J, with 12 bases between. Germline V gene data show CDR1 as SEHNR and CDR2 as FQNEAQ (reference sequence). The CDR3 spells CASSPTGNTEAFF. The CDR3 nucleotides are TGTGCCAGTTCCCCGACAGGGAACACTGAAGCTTTCTTT.

The chain joins TRBV2 to TRBJ2-3; TRBD2 matches 15 bases. The CDR3 is 11 residues long. The trim removed 6 bases at V and 14 bases at J, leaving 0 bases unmatched. The germline gives CDR1 SNHLY, CDR2 FYNNEI. The CDR3 coding sequence is TGTGCCAGCAGGGGACTAGCGGGAGGGTATTTT. This sequence encodes CASRGLAGGYF.

In this sample, this clone turned up a few times. The chain recombines TRBV6-5 with TRBJ1-2; the match to TRBD1 covers 7 bases. The CDR3 is 14 amino acids. Trimming cost V 5 bases and J 3 bases; bases outside gene matches: 6. Germline V gene sequence: CDR1 MNHEY, CDR2 SVGAGI. The CDR3: CASSHRDRDYGYTF. The CDR3 DNA reads TGTGCCAGCAGTCACCGGGACAGAGACTATGGCTACACCTTC.

V is TRBV10-3 and J is TRBJ1-4, with 7 bases fitting TRBD1. The CDR3 totals 14 residues. CDR1 ENHRY and CDR2 SYGVKD come from the germline V gene. Trimming removed 3 bases from V and 7 bases from J; junction bases left unmatched: 5. The CDR3 protein is CAISEWGQPEKLFF. The DNA of the CDR3 is TGTGCCATCAGTGAATGGGGACAGCCTGAAAAACTGTTTTTT.

The rearrangement links TRBV27 to TRBJ1-5; no definite D call. With 5 bases removed from V and 2 bases from J, the gap between germline ends came to 10 bases. CDR1 and CDR2 (germline): MNHEY, SMNVEV (reference sequence). The CDR3 loop spans 14 amino acids. DNA of the CDR3: TGTGCCAGCAGTCCCCTCGGAGGCAATCAGCCCCAGCATTTT. This encodes CASSPLGGNQPQHF.

This clone appeared a few times. V is TRBV5-1 and J is TRBJ2-7; TRBD2 aligns across 10 bases. CDR1 and CDR2 (germline): SGHRS, YFSETQ. This CDR3 comprises 15 residues. The V segment lost 0 bases and the J segment 6 bases; nucleotides outside the gene matches: 6. In DNA form, the CDR3 reads TGCGCCAGCAGCTTGGGGGGACTAGCGACGGGCGAGCAGTACTTC. Residues: CASSLGGLATGEQYF.

This chain joins TRBV19 and TRBJ2-7; D possibly corresponds to TRBD1 (5 bases). The CDR3 is 13 residues long. Germline assignment: CDR1 LNHDA and CDR2 SQIVND (reference sequence). The ends were cut back, 9 bases at V and 4 bases at J, with 16 bases in the middle. The CDR3: CASAKGKVYEQYF. The CDR3 nucleotides are TGTGCCAGCGCGAAGGGGAAGGTTTACGAGCAGTACTTC.

CDR3: CASRRTGEGQPQHF. CDR3 nucleotide sequence: TGTGCCAGCAGACGGACAGGGGAAGGTCAGCCCCAGCATTTT. The genes are TRBV6-1 and TRBJ1-5, with 9 bases lining up with TRBD1. Germline CDR1 and CDR2: MNHNS and SASEGT. This CDR3 is 14 amino acids long. J lost 6 bases, V lost 6 bases, and 6 bases had no gene match.

This clone was counted between two and nine times. The chain has TRBV7-9 and TRBJ1-1; TRBD1 might be the D (6 bases). CDR1 is SEHNR, CDR2 FQNEAQ, per germline (reference sequence). V lost 4 bases and J 3 bases, leaving 15 bases between the germline ends. This CDR3 is 15 amino acids long. In DNA, the CDR3 is TGTGCCAGCAGCTCCAGGGGACGGGGGGACACTGAAGCTTTCTTT. It codes for CASSSRGRGDTEAFF.

The V gene is TRBV7-9, the J gene TRBJ2-5, with 7 bases that match TRBD1. The length of the CDR3 is 15 residues. Germline CDR1 reads SEHNR; CDR2 reads FQNEAQ (reference sequence). The V and J ends lost 5 bases and 0 bases, in that order; junction bases with no gene match: 6. For the CDR3, the DNA is TGTGCCAGCAGCCTGGGGGACAGACACCAAGAGACCCAGTACTTC. The encoded protein is CASSLGDRHQETQYF.

This chain uses TRBV7-9 with TRBJ1-1, with 7 positions matching TRBD1. The CDR3 is made up of 14 amino acids. Germline trimming cut 3 bases from V and 5 bases from J; bases unmatched to any gene: 6. The germline V gene encodes CDR1 SEHNR and CDR2 FQNEAQ (reference sequence). CDR3 sequence reads: CASSLGQGETEAFF. CDR3 DNA: TGTGCCAGCAGCTTGGGGCAGGGGGAGACTGAAGCTTTCTTT.

This chain uses TRBV5-1 with TRBJ2-7, with D possibly matching TRBD1 (5 bases). Trimming left V 0 bases short and J 5 bases short, with 6 bases between. Germline loops: CDR1 SGHRS, CDR2 YFSETQ. CDR3 length equals 12 residues. CDR3 region: CASSLAGNEQYF. The CDR3 DNA is TGCGCCAGCAGCTTGGCAGGGAACGAGCAGTACTTC.

The chain's CDR3 is CASSPPSGSRNEQFF. CDR3 bases: TGTGCCAGCTCACCACCGAGCGGGAGCCGGAATGAGCAGTTCTTC. The chain employs TRBV18 and TRBJ2-1, with 8 bases matching TRBD2. Unmatched junction bases numbered 5, after V lost 0 bases and J lost 7 bases. CDR1 KGHSH and CDR2 LQKENI come from the germline V gene. The CDR3 extends over 15 amino acids.

The chain employs TRBV5-1 and TRBJ2-1; 8 nucleotides agree with TRBD1. The germline gives CDR1 SGHRS, CDR2 YFSETQ. This CDR3 contains 16 residues. The V segment lost 3 bases and the J segment 6 bases; nucleotides outside the gene matches: 11. CDR3 sequence reads: CASSSGIRGRLNEQFF. The CDR3 coding sequence is TGCGCCAGCAGCTCGGGCATCAGGGGGCGGCTCAATGAGCAGTTCTTC. Based on the CDR3 plus reference TRBV5-1 and TRBJ2-1, the full variable domain is KAGVTQTPRYLIKTRGQQVTLSCSPISGHRSVSWYQQTPGQGLQFLFEYFSETQRNKGNFPGRFSGRQFSNSRSEMNVSTLELGDSALYLCASSSGIRGRLNEQFFGPGTRLTVL.

This clone was recorded only once. This rearrangement joins TRBV10-2 to TRBJ2-7; no firm D call. The CDR3 covers 13 residues. Germline V CDR1 and CDR2: WSHSY, SAAADI. Trimming stripped 3 bases from V and 1 base from J, with 7 bases between. The CDR3 DNA follows: TGCGCCAGCAGTGACCGCACATCCTACGAGCAGTACTTC. Residues: CASSDRTSYEQYF.

The chain links TRBV5-1 to TRBJ2-5, with D perhaps matching TRBD2 (6 bases). Germline V gene sequence: CDR1 SGHRS, CDR2 YFSETQ. V lost 0 bases and J lost 7, with 13 bases in between. There are 14 residues in the CDR3. The CDR3 sequence is CASSLDGGTGTQYF. The DNA of the CDR3 is TGCGCCAGCAGCTTGGATGGGGGGACGGGGACCCAGTACTTC.

This chain links TRBV28 with TRBJ2-1; D is perhaps TRBD2 (5 bases). V gave up 7 bases and J gave up 0 bases, with 10 bases separating them. CDR1 and CDR2 (germline): MDHEN, SYDVKM. CDR3 length equals 14 residues. The CDR3 loop is CASTAGPSYNEQFF. CDR3 in DNA: TGTGCCAGCACCGCGGGCCCCTCCTACAATGAGCAGTTCTTC. Full variable domain (missing parts from reference TRBV28 and TRBJ2-1): DVKVTQSSRYLVKRTGEKVFLECVQDMDHENMFWYRQDPGLGLRLIYFSYDVKMKEKGDIPEGYSVSREKKERFSLILESASTNQTSMYLCASTAGPSYNEQFFGPGTRLTVL.